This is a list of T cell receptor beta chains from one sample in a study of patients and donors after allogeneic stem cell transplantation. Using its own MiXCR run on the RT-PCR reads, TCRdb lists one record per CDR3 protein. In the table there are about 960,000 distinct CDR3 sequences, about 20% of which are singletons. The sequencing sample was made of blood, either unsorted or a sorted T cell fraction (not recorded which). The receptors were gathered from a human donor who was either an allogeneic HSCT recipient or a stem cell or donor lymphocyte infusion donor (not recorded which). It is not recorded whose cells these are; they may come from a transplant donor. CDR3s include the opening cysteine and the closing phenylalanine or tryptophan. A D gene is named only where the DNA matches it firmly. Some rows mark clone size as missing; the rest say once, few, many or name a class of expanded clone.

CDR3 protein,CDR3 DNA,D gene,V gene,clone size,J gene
CASSSDRGRYNEQFF,TGTGCCAGCAGCTCGGACAGGGGGCGGTACAATGAGCAGTTCTTC,TRBD1,TRBV12-3/TRBV12-4,many,TRBJ2-1
CASRGEGNTIYF,TGTGCCTCCAGAGGGGAAGGAAACACCATATATTTT,NA,TRBV10-3,few,TRBJ1-3
CSARDFFASGETQYF,TGCAGTGCTAGAGATTTTTTTGCTAGCGGTGAGACCCAGTACTTC,TRBD2,TRBV20-1,NA,TRBJ2-5
CASSFRQGIEAFF,TGTGCCAGCAGTTTTAGACAGGGAATTGAAGCTTTCTTT,TRBD1,TRBV27,few,TRBJ1-1
CASSNLGDEQFF,TGTGCCAGCAGTAATCTAGGTGATGAGCAGTTCTTC,NA,TRBV12-3/TRBV12-4,few,TRBJ2-1
CASSNGVPGEAQYF,TGTGCCAGTAGCAATGGTGTCCCCGGTGAGGCCCAGTACTTC,NA,TRBV19,NA,TRBJ2-5
CAISESRVPVTDTQYF,TGTGCCATCAGTGAGTCGAGGGTCCCAGTAACAGATACGCAGTATTTT,NA,TRBV10-3,few,TRBJ2-3
CATSAAGNTEAFF,TGTGCCACCAGCGCAGCCGGGAACACTGAAGCTTTCTTT,NA,TRBV15,NA,TRBJ1-1
CSARDGRGNPYEQYF,TGCAGTGCTAGAGATGGCAGGGGTAACCCCTACGAGCAGTACTTC,NA,TRBV20-1,NA,TRBJ2-7
CASSGTTGELFF,TGTGCCAGCAGCGGGACAACCGGGGAGCTGTTTTTT,NA,TRBV9,few,TRBJ2-2
CASSLGRGQDYGYTF,TGTGCCAGCAGCTTAGGTCGAGGACAGGACTATGGCTACACCTTC,TRBD1,TRBV7-2,NA,TRBJ1-2
CASSLVSPKNYGYTF,TGTGCCAGCAGCTTAGTCAGTCCGAAAAACTATGGCTACACCTTC,NA,TRBV7-8,NA,TRBJ1-2
CATSDRWTVGYGYTF,TGTGCCACCAGTGACCGCTGGACAGTGGGCTATGGCTACACCTTC,NA,TRBV24-1,NA,TRBJ1-2